What follows describes a single T cell receptor (beta chain). Its antigen is not known. Assay used: immunoSEQ multiplex PCR; TCRdb lists only in-frame clones, some missing. The repertoire holds a few million clones, with approximately 93% as singletons. This CDR3 region has 14 residues. V was clipped by 4 bases and J by 9 bases; unmatched bases: 6. From germline, CDR1 is MNHNS and CDR2 SASEGT. The authors divided CD4+ cells into CD45RA+ naive and CD45RA-negative memory subsets. The sample is drawn from a study of shared clonotypes between healthy human individuals. Study outcomes and limitations: Rarefaction analysis demonstrated incomplete sorted-subset sequencing notwithstanding large depth.

This chain joins TRBV6-1 and TRBJ2-4, with 10 bases lining up with TRBD1. Sequencing used naive CD4+ T cells from PBMCs. Subset in this sample: CD45RA+ positively selected. This receptor was obtained from a man younger than 35 in good health. Some clones in this sample may be carry-over from other donors' samples. CDR3 sequence: CASSVGQGVGIQYF. The CDR3 nucleotides read TGTGCCAGCAGTGTAGGACAGGGGGTTGGCATTCAGTACTTC.